This T cell receptor (beta chain) derives from a study of cytomegalovirus exposure and HLA in healthy donors. About the research overall: Early release data held about 85 million unique TCRs from HLA-typed donors.

It was with 60 Vbeta and 13 Jbeta primers that the PCR ran. Data came from immunoSEQ multiplex PCR; TCRdb stores just in-frame clones and leaves some out. This sample has 120,000 or so clones, with about 83% found just once. This clone has just one count. The antigen is unknown. Whole-study results and caveats: The authors reported that TCR beta sequences could predict HLA-A and HLA-B alleles. These predictions were accurate for most subjects in the first cohort. Analysis was carried out at a later point, and it linked a missense DCLRE1C variant to TCR beta V- and J-gene trimming. What a later analysis reportedly showed was that an Asian-associated ancestry cluster had fewer N-insertions than the roughly 670-donor mean.

This TCR was recovered from a woman aged 40 to 50 in good health and CMV-seropositive. Sequencing was done on a sample of PBMCs.

CDR3 in DNA: TGTGCCAGCAGTGGGAGGACAGCGGGATCACCCCTCCACTTT. Protein product: CASSGRTAGSPLHF. The V call is TRBV2, the J call TRBJ1-6; tentative D call: TRBD1 (6 bases). The length of the CDR3 is 14 residues. V gave up 4 bases and J gave up 10 bases, with 14 bases separating them. Germline CDR1 is SNHLY and CDR2 is FYNNEI.